The 12 T cell receptor beta chains presented below share a single source sample, sequenced in a study of T cells after somatic rescue of genetic block. Here immunoSEQ multiplex PCR was the method, and the copy in TCRdb shows in-frame clones only, minus some. The sample shows 9,000 to 15,000 clones, 60% to 85% of them seen only once. The sample taken for sequencing was peripheral blood mononuclear cells (PBMCs). The receptors were sampled from a boy under 18.

The chain uses TRBV30 and TRBJ1-2, with TRBD1 matching over 9 bases. Germline assignment: CDR1 GTSNPN and CDR2 SVGIG (reference sequence). The CDR3 length is 15 residues. V was clipped by 1 base and J by 3 bases; unmatched bases: 6. The CDR3, as DNA: TGTGCCTGGAGTGGGGGACAGGGACGTTACTATGGCTACACCTTC. It encodes CAWSGGQGRYYGYTF.

The chain recombines TRBV29-1 with TRBJ1-4; D may be TRBD1 (6 bases). With 3 bases removed from V and 8 bases from J, the gap between germline ends came to 7 bases. The CDR3 loop spans 11 amino acids. Germline CDR1 SQVTM, CDR2 ANQGSEA. In DNA form, the CDR3 reads TGCAGCGTTGAGGGGGGCGAAAAACTGTTTTTT. The encoded protein is CSVEGGEKLFF.

In this sample, this clone turned up a few times. This chain links TRBV19 with TRBJ1-2; TRBD1 is a possible D gene (5 bases). The germline V and J ends were trimmed by 4 bases and 3 bases, with 9 bases remaining between them. This CDR3 region has 13 residues. Germline CDR1 is LNHDA and CDR2 is SQIVND (reference sequence). CDR3 nucleotides: TGTGCCAGTAGTACCGAGGGGTACTATGGCTACACCTTC. Amino acids: CASSTEGYYGYTF.

V and J are TRBV7-9 and TRBJ2-3; possibly TRBD2 for D (6 bases). The germline gives CDR1 SEHNR, CDR2 FQNEAQ (reference sequence). CDR3 length equals 16 residues. V was cut by 5 bases and J by 4 bases, with 19 bases left in between. This CDR3 is CASSPAGPGGPDTQYF. DNA for the CDR3: TGTGCCAGCAGCCCGGCGGGTCCCGGAGGGCCAGATACGCAGTATTTT.

This clone has more than one count but fewer than ten. The V and J genes are TRBV10-3 and TRBJ2-7; 10 bases line up with TRBD2. The V gene's germline CDR1 is ENHRY and CDR2 SYGVKD. Unmatched junction bases numbered 15, after V lost 5 bases and J lost 5 bases. The CDR3 has 17 residues. The chain's CDR3 is CAISTSSSGRSSHEQYF. In DNA, the CDR3 is TGTGCCATCAGTACTTCTTCTAGCGGGAGAAGTTCCCACGAGCAGTACTTC.

V is TRBV6-5 and J is TRBJ1-2; TRBD1 matches at 9 bases. The germline gives CDR1 MNHEY, CDR2 SVGAGI. The CDR3 covers 13 residues. J gave up 4 bases and V 5 bases, and 2 bases lay outside the gene matches. The CDR3 is CASSRDRVYGYTF. The CDR3 DNA is TGTGCCAGCAGTCGGGACAGGGTCTATGGCTACACCTTC.

CDR3 residues: CASSPRGGNEKLFF. In DNA form, the CDR3 reads TGTGCCAGCAGTCCCCGGGGAGGGAATGAAAAACTGTTTTTT. The chain has TRBV27 and TRBJ1-4; D unresolved. There are 14 residues in the CDR3. Trimming left V 5 bases short and J 5 bases short, with 12 bases between. Germline V lookup: CDR1 MNHEY, CDR2 SMNVEV (reference sequence).

The chain couples TRBV6-1 to TRBJ1-6; D ambiguous. The CDR3 has 15 amino acids. The V and J ends lost 8 bases and 3 bases respectively, with 14 bases between them. The germline gives CDR1 MNHNS, CDR2 SASEGT. The DNA of the CDR3 is TGTGCCAGCTTCCGCGGGCCTTTCTATAATTCACCCCTCCACTTT. Its protein is CASFRGPFYNSPLHF.

The chain uses TRBV4-2 and TRBJ2-7; 8 nucleotides match TRBD2. The V gene end was trimmed by 7 bases and the J gene end by 5 bases; junction bases not matched to a gene: 16. CDR1 is LGHNA and CDR2 is YNFKEQ in the germline V gene. The CDR3 is 16 residues long. In DNA, the CDR3 is TGTGCCAGCACCTATCAACCGGGACTAGTGAAAAACGAGCAGTACTTC. Its protein product is CASTYQPGLVKNEQYF.

V gene TRBV7-3 combines with J gene TRBJ2-1; D ambiguous. The CDR3 contains 16 residues. Germline lookup yields CDR1 SGHTA and CDR2 FQGTGA. V lost 2 bases and J lost 8, with 19 bases in between. In DNA, the CDR3 is TGTGCCAGCAGCTTACGAATGGAGTTGTGGATGGATGAGCAGTTCTTC. Translating it yields CASSLRMELWMDEQFF.

V gene TRBV19 combines with J gene TRBJ2-1; D gene ambiguous. V lost 3 bases and J lost 8, with 11 bases in between. This CDR3 contains 13 residues. Germline CDR1 LNHDA, CDR2 SQIVND (reference sequence). The CDR3 DNA is TGTGCCAGTAGTATGGGGTTTGGGGATGAGCAGTTCTTC. Its translation: CASSMGFGDEQFF.

V gene TRBV30 combines with J gene TRBJ1-5, with 8 bases that match TRBD1. Trimming cost V 1 base and J 2 bases; bases outside gene matches: 4. The germline gives CDR1 GTSNPN, CDR2 SVGIG (reference sequence). The CDR3 extends over 15 amino acids. CDR3 amino acids: CAWSGQGIGNQPQHF. CDR3 DNA: TGTGCCTGGAGTGGACAGGGGATAGGCAATCAGCCCCAGCATTTT.